A selection of T cell receptor beta chains follows, all from one sample in a study of cytomegalovirus exposure and HLA in healthy donors. This table comes from immunoSEQ multiplex PCR, and its TCRdb copy is limited to in-frame clones, with some not included. The sample lists 110,000 to 150,000 clones; 70% were seen once. The sequencing sample was made of PBMCs. The receptors come from a woman aged 60-75 years in good health and CMV-seropositive. The CDR3 runs from the conserved cysteine through the conserved F or W. Fields, in order: J gene, V gene, CDR3 protein.

j_gene: TRBJ2-2
v_gene: TRBV5-6
CDR3aa: CASSRTENTGELFF

j_gene: TRBJ2-7
v_gene: TRBV6-5
CDR3aa: CASSPQGFSYEQYF

j_gene: TRBJ2-2
v_gene: TRBV10-3
CDR3aa: CAIKLAENTGELFF

j_gene: TRBJ2-1
v_gene: TRBV18
CDR3aa: CASSPGGKVYNEQFF

j_gene: TRBJ2-2
v_gene: TRBV7-3
CDR3aa: CASRSTSGANTGELFF

j_gene: TRBJ2-7
v_gene: TRBV28
CDR3aa: CASTFSQGGGYEQYF

j_gene: TRBJ2-3
v_gene: TRBV19
CDR3aa: CASTMGTALDTQYF

j_gene: TRBJ1-1
v_gene: TRBV28
CDR3aa: CATLDSMNTEAFF

j_gene: TRBJ2-7
v_gene: TRBV6-1
CDR3aa: CASSLQNRGLYEQYF

j_gene: TRBJ2-3
v_gene: TRBV7-3
CDR3aa: CASSNSGSGDTQYF

j_gene: TRBJ1-1
v_gene: TRBV4-1
CDR3aa: CASSPGTTGITEAFF

j_gene: TRBJ2-7
v_gene: TRBV7-3
CDR3aa: CASSPGTGHSYEQYF

j_gene: TRBJ2-2
v_gene: TRBV2
CDR3aa: CASSEAGLNTGELFF